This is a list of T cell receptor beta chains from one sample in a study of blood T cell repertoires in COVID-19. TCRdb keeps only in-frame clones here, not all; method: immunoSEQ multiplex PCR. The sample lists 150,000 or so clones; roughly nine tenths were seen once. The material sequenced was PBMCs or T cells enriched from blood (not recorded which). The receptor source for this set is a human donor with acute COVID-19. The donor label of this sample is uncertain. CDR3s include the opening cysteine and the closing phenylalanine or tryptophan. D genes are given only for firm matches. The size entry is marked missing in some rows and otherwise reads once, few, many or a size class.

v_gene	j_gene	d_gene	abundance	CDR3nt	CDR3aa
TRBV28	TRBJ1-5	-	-	TGTGCCAGCAGTTCACCCGCTGGGGGAGGGTTTAGCAATCAGCCCCAGCATTTT	CASSSPAGGGFSNQPQHF
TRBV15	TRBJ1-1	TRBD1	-	TGTGCCACCAGCAGGGGAGGGACAGGGGCAAACACTGAAGCTTTCTTT	CATSRGGTGANTEAFF
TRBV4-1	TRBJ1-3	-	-	TGCGCCAGCAGCCAAGATCGACACCCCTCTGGAAACACCATATATTTT	CASSQDRHPSGNTIYF
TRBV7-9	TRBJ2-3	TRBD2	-	TGTGCCAGCAGCTCGGGACTAGCTGGTAATACGCAGTATTTT	CASSSGLAGNTQYF
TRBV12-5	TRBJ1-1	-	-	TGTGCTAGTGGTTTGGTACCCTGGACTGGAAGGAACACTGAAGCTTTCTTT	CASGLVPWTGRNTEAFF
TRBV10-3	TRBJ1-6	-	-	TGTGCCACCACAGTTGCCTATAATTCACCCCTCCACTTT	CATTVAYNSPLHF
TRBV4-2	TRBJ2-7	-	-	TGTGCCAGCAGCCAAGTCTTAGAGGGCTACGAGCAGTACTTC	CASSQVLEGYEQYF
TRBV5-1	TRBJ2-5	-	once	TGCGCCAGCAGCTTCGCCGGAGAGACCCAGTACTTC	CASSFAGETQYF
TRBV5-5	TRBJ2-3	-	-	TGTGCCAGCAGGGGCAGGCCGGGCACAGATACGCAGTATTTT	CASRGRPGTDTQYF
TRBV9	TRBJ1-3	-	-	TGTGCCAGCAGCGTAGGTCGGACAGCCTCTGGAAACACCATATATTTT	CASSVGRTASGNTIYF
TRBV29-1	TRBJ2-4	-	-	TGCAGCGTTCTAAATAAAAACATTCAGTACTTC	CSVLNKNIQYF
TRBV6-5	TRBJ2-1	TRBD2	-	TGTGCCAGCAGTTACTCGCCTAGCGGGGATTACAATGAGCAGTTCTTC	CASSYSPSGDYNEQFF
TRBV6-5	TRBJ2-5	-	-	TGTGCCAGCAGTCCCCTGGGGGGATACCAAGAGACCCAGTACTTC	CASSPLGGYQETQYF
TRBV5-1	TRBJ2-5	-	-	TGCGCCAGCAGCGTTACGGGACAACCCGCTTCGACCCAGTACTTC	CASSVTGQPASTQYF
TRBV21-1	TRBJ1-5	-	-	TGTGCCAGCAACGACCGGGTCAGAGATTATAGCAATCAGCCCCAGCATTTT	CASNDRVRDYSNQPQHF
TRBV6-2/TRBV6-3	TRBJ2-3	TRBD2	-	TGTGCCAGCAGTGGCAGACTAGCGGGGGGGCAAGATACGCAGTATTTT	CASSGRLAGGQDTQYF
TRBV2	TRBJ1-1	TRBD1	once	TGTGCCAGCATTTCGACAGGGGTGCACACTGAAGCTTTCTTT	CASISTGVHTEAFF
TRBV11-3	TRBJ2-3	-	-	TGTGCCAGCAGCTTAGGCGTTGAGGAGGGCACAGATACGCAGTATTTT	CASSLGVEEGTDTQYF
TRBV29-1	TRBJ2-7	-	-	TGCAGCGTTGAGGCCACCCTTCCCTACGAGCAGTACTTC	CSVEATLPYEQYF
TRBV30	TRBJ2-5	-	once	TGTGCCTGGAGTGTTGGGGGGGCCCAGGAGACCCAGTACTTC	CAWSVGGAQETQYF
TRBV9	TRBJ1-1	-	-	TGTGCCAGCAGCGCCCAGGGGAAGAGCACTGAAGCTTTCTTT	CASSAQGKSTEAFF
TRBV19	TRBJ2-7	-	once	TGTGCCAGTAGTATCCCCAGTTCCTACGAGCAGTACTTC	CASSIPSSYEQYF
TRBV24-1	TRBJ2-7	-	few	TGTGCCACCAGTGAGGGGGGGGCCCGCACCTCGGCGCAGTACTTC	CATSEGGARTSAQYF
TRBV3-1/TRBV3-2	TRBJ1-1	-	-	TGTGCCAGCAGCCAAGATATGGGAGCGGGCACTGAAGCTTTCTTT	CASSQDMGAGTEAFF
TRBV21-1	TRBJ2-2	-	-	TGTGCCAGCAGCAAAATTCCAGAAAGGTCGGTTCTAGCGGGGGGGTCCGGGGAGCTGTTTTTT	CASSKIPERSVLAGGSGELFF
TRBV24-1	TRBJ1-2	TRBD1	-	TGTGCCACCAGTGATTTAATGGGACAGGGGTTCACCTTC	CATSDLMGQGFTF
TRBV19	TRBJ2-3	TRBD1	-	TGTGCCAGTAGTATCCTCACCCTCGGGACAGGGGGCGCCGAGACAGATACGCAGTATTTT	CASSILTLGTGGAETDTQYF
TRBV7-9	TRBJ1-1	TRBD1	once	TGTGCCAGCAGCATACTACCGGACAGGGTCCCTGAAGCTTTCTTT	CASSILPDRVPEAFF